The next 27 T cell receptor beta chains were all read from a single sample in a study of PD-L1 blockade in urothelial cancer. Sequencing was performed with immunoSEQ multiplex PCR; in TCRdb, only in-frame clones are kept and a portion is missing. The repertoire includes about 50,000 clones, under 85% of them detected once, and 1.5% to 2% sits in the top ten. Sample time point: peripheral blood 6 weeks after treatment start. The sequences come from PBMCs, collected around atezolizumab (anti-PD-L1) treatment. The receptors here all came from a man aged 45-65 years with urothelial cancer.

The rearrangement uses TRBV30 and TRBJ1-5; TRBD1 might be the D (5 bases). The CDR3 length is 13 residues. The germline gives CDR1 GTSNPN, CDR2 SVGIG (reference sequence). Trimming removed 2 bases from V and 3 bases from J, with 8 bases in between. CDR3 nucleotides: TGTGCCTGGAGTCAGGGCGACAATCAGCCCCAGCATTTT. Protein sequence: CAWSQGDNQPQHF.

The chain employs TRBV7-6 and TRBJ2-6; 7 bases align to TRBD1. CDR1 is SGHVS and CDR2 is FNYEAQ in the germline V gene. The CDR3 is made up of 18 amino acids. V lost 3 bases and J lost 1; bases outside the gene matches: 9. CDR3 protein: CASSFGTGDQSGANVLTF. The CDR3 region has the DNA TGTGCCAGCAGCTTTGGCACAGGGGATCAGTCTGGGGCCAACGTCCTGACTTTC.

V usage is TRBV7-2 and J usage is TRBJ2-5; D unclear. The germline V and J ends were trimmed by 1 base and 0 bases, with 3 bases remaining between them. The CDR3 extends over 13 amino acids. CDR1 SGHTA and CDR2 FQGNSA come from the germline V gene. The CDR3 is CASSLVDQETQYF. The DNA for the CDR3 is TGTGCCAGCAGCTTAGTAGACCAAGAGACCCAGTACTTC.

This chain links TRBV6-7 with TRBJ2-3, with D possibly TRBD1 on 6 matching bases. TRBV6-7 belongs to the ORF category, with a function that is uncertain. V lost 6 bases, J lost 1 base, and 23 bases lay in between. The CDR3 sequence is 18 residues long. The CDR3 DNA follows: TGTGCCAGCAGAAGAGATACTTGGGGGCCTCTTCGCACAGATACGCAGTATTTT. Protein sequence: CASRRDTWGPLRTDTQYF.

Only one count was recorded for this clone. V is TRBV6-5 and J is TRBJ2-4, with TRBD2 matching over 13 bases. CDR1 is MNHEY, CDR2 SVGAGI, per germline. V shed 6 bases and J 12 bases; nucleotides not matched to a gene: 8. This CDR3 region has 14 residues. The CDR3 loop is CASSILGLAGAQYF. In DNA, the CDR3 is TGTGCCAGCAGCATACTTGGACTAGCGGGGGCTCAGTACTTC.

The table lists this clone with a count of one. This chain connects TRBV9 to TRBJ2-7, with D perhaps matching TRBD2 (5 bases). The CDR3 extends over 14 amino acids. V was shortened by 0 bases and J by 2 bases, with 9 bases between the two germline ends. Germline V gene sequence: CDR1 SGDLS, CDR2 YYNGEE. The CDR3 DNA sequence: TGTGCCAGCAGCGTAGGGACTCTAACCTACGAGCAGTACTTC. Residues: CASSVGTLTYEQYF. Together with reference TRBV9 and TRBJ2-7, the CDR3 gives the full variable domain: DSGVTQTPKHLITATGQRVTLRCSPRSGDLSVYWYQQSLDQGLQFLIQYYNGEERAKGNILERFSAQQFPDLHSELNLSSLELGDSALYFCASSVGTLTYEQYFGPGTRLTVT.

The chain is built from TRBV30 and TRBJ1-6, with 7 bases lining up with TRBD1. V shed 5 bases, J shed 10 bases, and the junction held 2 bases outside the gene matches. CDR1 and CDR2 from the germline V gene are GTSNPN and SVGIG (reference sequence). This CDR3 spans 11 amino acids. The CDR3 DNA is TGTGCCTGGGACAGGGAATCACCCCTCCACTTT. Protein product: CAWDRESPLHF.

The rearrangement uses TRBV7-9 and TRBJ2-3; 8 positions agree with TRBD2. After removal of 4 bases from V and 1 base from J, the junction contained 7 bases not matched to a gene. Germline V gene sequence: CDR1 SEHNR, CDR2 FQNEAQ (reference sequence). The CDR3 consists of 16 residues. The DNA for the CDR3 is TGTGCCAGCAGCTCTCTGCGGGAGGCCCGCACAGATACGCAGTATTTT. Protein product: CASSSLREARTDTQYF.

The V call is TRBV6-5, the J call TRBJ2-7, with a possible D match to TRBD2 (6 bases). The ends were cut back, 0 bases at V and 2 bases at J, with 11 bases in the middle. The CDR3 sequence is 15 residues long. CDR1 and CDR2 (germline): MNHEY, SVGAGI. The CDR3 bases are TGTGCCAGCAGTTACTCTTGGCGGGGAACCTACGAGCAGTACTTC. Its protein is CASSYSWRGTYEQYF.

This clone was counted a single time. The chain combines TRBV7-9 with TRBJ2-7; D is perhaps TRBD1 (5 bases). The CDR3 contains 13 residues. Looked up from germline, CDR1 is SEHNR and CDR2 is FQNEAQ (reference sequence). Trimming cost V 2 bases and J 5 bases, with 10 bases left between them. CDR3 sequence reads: CASSLIKGHEQYF. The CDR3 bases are TGTGCCAGCAGCTTAATAAAGGGGCACGAGCAGTACTTC.

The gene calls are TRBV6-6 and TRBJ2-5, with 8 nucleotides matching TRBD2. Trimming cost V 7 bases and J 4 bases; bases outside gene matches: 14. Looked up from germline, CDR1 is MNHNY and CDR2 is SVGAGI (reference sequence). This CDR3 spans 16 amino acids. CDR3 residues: CASIYNGGVVGETQYF. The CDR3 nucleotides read TGTGCCAGCATATACAACGGGGGGGTCGTTGGAGAGACCCAGTACTTC.

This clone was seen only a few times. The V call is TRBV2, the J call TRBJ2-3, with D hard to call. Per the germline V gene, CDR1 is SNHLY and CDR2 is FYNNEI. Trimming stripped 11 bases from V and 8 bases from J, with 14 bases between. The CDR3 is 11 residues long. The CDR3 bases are TGTGCCGGGTCTCTAGGTGGTACGCAGTATTTT. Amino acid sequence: CAGSLGGTQYF.

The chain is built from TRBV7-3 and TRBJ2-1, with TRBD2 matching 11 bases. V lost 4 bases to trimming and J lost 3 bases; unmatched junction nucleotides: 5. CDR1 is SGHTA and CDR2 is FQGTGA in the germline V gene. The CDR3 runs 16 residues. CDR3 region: CASSSRLAGYYNEQFF. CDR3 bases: TGTGCCAGCAGCTCGCGACTAGCGGGGTACTACAATGAGCAGTTCTTC.

CDR3 DNA sequence: TGTGCCAGCAATCGGGACTCATCCCGGGGGGAGCAGTTCTTC. Protein product: CASNRDSSRGEQFF. The V call is TRBV27, the J call TRBJ2-1; possible D gene TRBD2, 6 bases. Germline V lookup: CDR1 MNHEY, CDR2 SMNVEV (reference sequence). Trimming took 7 bases from V and 10 from J, leaving 20 bases between them. The CDR3 runs 14 residues.

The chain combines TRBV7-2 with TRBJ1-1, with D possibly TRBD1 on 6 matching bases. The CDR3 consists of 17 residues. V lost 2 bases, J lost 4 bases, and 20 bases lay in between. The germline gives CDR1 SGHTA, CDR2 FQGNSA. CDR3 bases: TGTGCCAGCAGCTTACTATCATCCAGGGGCAGTCGCACTGAAGCTTTCTTT. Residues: CASSLLSSRGSRTEAFF.

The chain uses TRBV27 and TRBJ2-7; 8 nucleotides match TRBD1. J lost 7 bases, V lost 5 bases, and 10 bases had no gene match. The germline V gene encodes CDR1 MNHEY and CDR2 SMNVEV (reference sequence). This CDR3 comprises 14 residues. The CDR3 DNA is TGTGCCAGCAGTCCGGCCCCAGGGGGCTGGGAGCAGTACTTC. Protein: CASSPAPGGWEQYF.

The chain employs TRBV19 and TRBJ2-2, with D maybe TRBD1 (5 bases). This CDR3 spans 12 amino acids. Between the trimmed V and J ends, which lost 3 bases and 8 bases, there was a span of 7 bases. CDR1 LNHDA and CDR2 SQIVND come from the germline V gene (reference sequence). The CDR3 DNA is TGTGCCAGTAGTATGGGGCAGGGGGAGCTGTTTTTT. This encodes CASSMGQGELFF. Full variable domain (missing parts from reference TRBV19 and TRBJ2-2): DGGITQSPKYLFRKEGQNVTLSCEQNLNHDAMYWYRQDPGQGLRLIYYSQIVNDFQKGDIAEGYSVSREKKESFPLTVTSAQKNPTAFYLCASSMGQGELFFGEGSRLTVL.

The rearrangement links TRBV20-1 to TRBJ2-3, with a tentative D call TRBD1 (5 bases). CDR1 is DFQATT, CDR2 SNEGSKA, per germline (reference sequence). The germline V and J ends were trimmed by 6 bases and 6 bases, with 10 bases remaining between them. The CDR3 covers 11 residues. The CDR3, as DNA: TGCAGTGCACGGCAGGGTGATACGCAGTATTTT. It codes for CSARQGDTQYF.

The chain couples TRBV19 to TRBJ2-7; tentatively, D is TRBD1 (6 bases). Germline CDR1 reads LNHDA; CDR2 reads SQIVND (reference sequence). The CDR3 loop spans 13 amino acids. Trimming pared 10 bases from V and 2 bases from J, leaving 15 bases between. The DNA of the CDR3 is TGTGCCACTCTGGACAGATCTACCTACGAGCAGTACTTC. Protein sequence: CATLDRSTYEQYF.

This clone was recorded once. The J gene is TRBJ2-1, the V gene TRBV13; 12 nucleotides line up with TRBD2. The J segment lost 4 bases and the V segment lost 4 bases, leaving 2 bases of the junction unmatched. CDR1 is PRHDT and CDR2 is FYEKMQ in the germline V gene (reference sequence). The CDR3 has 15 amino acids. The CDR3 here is CASSSGLAGYNEQFF. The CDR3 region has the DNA TGTGCCAGCAGCTCCGGACTAGCGGGATACAATGAGCAGTTCTTC.

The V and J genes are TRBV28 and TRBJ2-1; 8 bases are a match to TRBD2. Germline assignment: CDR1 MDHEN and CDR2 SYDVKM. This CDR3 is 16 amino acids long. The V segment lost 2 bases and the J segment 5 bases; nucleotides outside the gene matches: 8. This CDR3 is CASSLARGRLNNEQFF. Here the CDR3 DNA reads TGTGCCAGCAGTTTAGCCCGCGGGAGGCTTAACAATGAGCAGTTCTTC.

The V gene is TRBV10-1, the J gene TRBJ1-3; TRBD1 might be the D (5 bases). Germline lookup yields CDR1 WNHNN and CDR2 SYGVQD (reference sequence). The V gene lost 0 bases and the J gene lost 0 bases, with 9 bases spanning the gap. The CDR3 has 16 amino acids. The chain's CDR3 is CASSESSGASGNTIYF. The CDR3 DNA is TGCGCCAGCAGTGAGTCTAGCGGGGCCTCTGGAAACACCATATATTTT.

This CDR3 reads CASSRTRTNTGELFF. The CDR3, as DNA: TGTGCCAGCAGTCGGACTAGAACGAACACCGGGGAGCTGTTTTTT. The chain employs TRBV6-5 and TRBJ2-2; TRBD2 agrees at 7 bases. The CDR3 spans 15 residues. V shed 5 bases, J shed 0 bases, and the junction held 3 bases outside the gene matches. Germline values: CDR1 MNHEY, CDR2 SVGAGI.

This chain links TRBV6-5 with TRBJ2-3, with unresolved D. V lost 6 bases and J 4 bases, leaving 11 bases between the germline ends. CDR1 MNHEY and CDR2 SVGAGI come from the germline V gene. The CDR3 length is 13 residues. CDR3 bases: TGTGCCAGCAGGATGCGGTTGGCAGATACGCAGTATTTT. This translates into CASRMRLADTQYF.

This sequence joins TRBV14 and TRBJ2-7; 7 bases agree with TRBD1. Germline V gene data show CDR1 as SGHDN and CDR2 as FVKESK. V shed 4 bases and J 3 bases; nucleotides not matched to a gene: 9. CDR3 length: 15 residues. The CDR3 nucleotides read TGTGCCAGCAGCCTCCACCGGGACAGACACTACGAGCAGTACTTC. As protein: CASSLHRDRHYEQYF.

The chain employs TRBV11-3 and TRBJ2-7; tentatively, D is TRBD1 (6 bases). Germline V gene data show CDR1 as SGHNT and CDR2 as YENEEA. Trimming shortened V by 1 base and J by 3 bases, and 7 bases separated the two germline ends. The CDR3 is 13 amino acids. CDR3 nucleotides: TGTGCCAGCAGCTTAGGAGGGGGCTACGAGCAGTACTTC. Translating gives CASSLGGGYEQYF.

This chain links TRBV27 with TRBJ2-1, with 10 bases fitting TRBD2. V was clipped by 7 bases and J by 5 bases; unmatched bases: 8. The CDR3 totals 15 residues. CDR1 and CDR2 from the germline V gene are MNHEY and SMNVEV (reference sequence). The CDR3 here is CASIERTSGNNEQFF. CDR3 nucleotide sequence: TGTGCCAGCATAGAAAGGACTAGCGGCAACAATGAGCAGTTCTTC.